Shown below are 28 T cell receptor beta chains from a single sample sequenced in a study of cytomegalovirus exposure and HLA in healthy donors. This PCR relied on a set of 60 Vbeta primers and 13 Jbeta primers. Measured with immunoSEQ multiplex PCR; TCRdb has only the in-frame clones, and not every one. The table shows more than 150,000 clones, with over 75% occurring only once. The specimen was PBMCs. These receptor sequences come from a girl under three years old in good health and CMV-seronegative.

About this clone itself: Relative to the germline gene, one junction end is altered; a read error may explain this. The chain couples TRBV7-9 to TRBJ2-7; tentative D call: TRBD1 (5 bases). Per germline, CDR1 SEHNR and CDR2 FQNEAQ (reference sequence). The length of the CDR3 is 15 residues. CDR3 nucleotide sequence: TGTTCCAGCAGCTTAGGAGACAGATCCGTGGTGGCGCAGTACTTC. Translation: CSSSLGDRSVVAQYF.

V and J are TRBV6-1 and TRBJ2-3, with D unclear. Germline assignment: CDR1 MNHNS and CDR2 SASEGT. This CDR3 region has 15 residues. V was cut by 3 bases and J by 3 bases, with 13 bases left in between. CDR3 loop: CASSESPVRTDTQYF. The CDR3 DNA sequence: TGTGCCAGCAGTGAGTCCCCGGTCCGAACAGATACGCAGTATTTT.

The genes are TRBV6-1 and TRBJ1-4, with 7 nucleotides matching TRBD1. CDR1 and CDR2 (germline): MNHNS, SASEGT. The CDR3 consists of 16 residues. J was trimmed by 3 bases and V by 1 base; bases with no gene match: 5. CDR3 bases: TGTGCCAGCAGTGAAGACAGGGGACGAGCTAATGAAAAACTGTTTTTT. Amino acid sequence: CASSEDRGRANEKLFF.

The V call is TRBV4-3, the J call TRBJ2-1, with 7 bases matching TRBD2. Germline lookup yields CDR1 LGHNA and CDR2 YSLEER. This CDR3 is 15 amino acids long. J was trimmed by 7 bases and V by 0 bases; bases with no gene match: 6. In DNA form, the CDR3 reads TGCGCCAGCAGCCAAGAAGGAGTTAGCGGGAATGAGCAGTTCTTC. Translating it yields CASSQEGVSGNEQFF.

The rearrangement links TRBV4-3 to TRBJ1-2, with TRBD1 identical over 9 bases. This CDR3 region has 13 residues. The V gene end was trimmed by 5 bases and the J gene end by 7 bases; junction bases not matched to a gene: 5. CDR1 is LGHNA and CDR2 is YSLEER in the germline V gene. DNA for the CDR3: TGCGCCAGCAGCTCCCGACAGGGGGGTGGCTACACCTTC. It specifies CASSSRQGGGYTF.

This rearrangement joins TRBV29-1 to TRBJ2-3; 8 bases match TRBD1. With 6 bases clipped from V and 5 bases from J, the junction kept 10 bases outside the gene matches. Germline CDR1 is SQVTM and CDR2 is ANQGSEA. This CDR3 region has 14 residues. CDR3 sequence reads: CSVPDRGGLDTQYF. Written as DNA, the CDR3 is TGCAGCGTCCCCGACAGGGGAGGCTTAGATACGCAGTATTTT.

The chain couples TRBV7-3 to TRBJ2-1, with 9 bases fitting TRBD2. Losses at the gene ends were 5 bases for V and 2 bases for J; bases not matched to a gene: 7. The CDR3 totals 16 residues. Looked up from germline, CDR1 is SGHTA and CDR2 is FQGTGA. Here the CDR3 DNA reads TGTGCCAGCAGCCTCCTTAGCGGGAGTACCTACAATGAGCAGTTCTTC. The encoded protein is CASSLLSGSTYNEQFF. The full variable domain, rest sourced from reference TRBV7-3 and TRBJ2-1, is GAGVSQTPSNKVTEKGKYVELRCDPISGHTALYWYRQSLGQGPEFLIYFQGTGAADDSGLPNDRFFAVRPEGSVSTLKIQRTERGDSAVYLCASSLLSGSTYNEQFFGPGTRLTVL.

CDR3 protein: CASSLGGRDNEQFF. The CDR3 DNA follows: TGTGCCAGCAGCTTGGGAGGGAGAGACAATGAGCAGTTCTTC. The chain combines TRBV5-6 with TRBJ2-1; possible D gene TRBD2, 5 bases. Germline V gives CDR1 SGHDT, CDR2 YYEEEE. Trimming removed 0 bases from V and 5 bases from J, with 9 bases in between. The CDR3 covers 14 residues.

Concerning this clone itself: Other DNA sequences in the sample encode the same CDR3. The V gene is TRBV2, the J gene TRBJ2-7; tentatively, D is TRBD2 (5 bases). The CDR3 contains 12 residues. Germline V lookup: CDR1 SNHLY, CDR2 FYNNEI. V was trimmed by 7 bases and J by 1 base, leaving 8 bases between them. CDR3 amino acids: CASTGISYEQYF. CDR3 nucleotides: TGTGCCAGCACCGGGATTTCCTACGAGCAGTACTTC.

The CDR3 spells CASSKNRGETQYF. CDR3 sequence (DNA): TGTGCCAGCAGCAAAAACAGGGGAGAGACCCAGTACTTC. The V gene is TRBV21-1, the J gene TRBJ2-5; the table's D gene call, TRBD1, was not cross checked with the DNA. TRBV21-1 is a pseudogene. CDR3 length equals 13 residues.

The chain is built from TRBV30 and TRBJ1-4, with TRBD1 identical over 7 bases. Germline CDR1 is GTSNPN and CDR2 is SVGIG (reference sequence). Trimming at V came to 7 bases and at J to 0 bases, leaving 11 bases not matched to a gene. The CDR3 is 16 residues long. CDR3 nucleotides: TGTGCCTTAACAGGGGTCCCAACCTCAACTAATGAAAAACTGTTTTTT. This codes for CALTGVPTSTNEKLFF.

The chain recombines TRBV18 with TRBJ1-1; D not certain. Per the germline V gene, CDR1 is KGHSH and CDR2 is LQKENI. This CDR3 is built from 15 residues. The V end lost 1 base, the J end lost 7 bases, and 16 bases lay between the germline ends. CDR3 bases: TGTGCCAGCTCACCACGGTTGGGAGATGGCGGTGAAGCTTTCTTT. As protein: CASSPRLGDGGEAFF. Based on the CDR3 plus reference TRBV18 and TRBJ1-1, the full variable domain is NAGVMQNPRHLVRRRGQEARLRCSPMKGHSHVYWYRQLPEEGLKFMVYLQKENIIDESGMPKERFSAEFPKEGPSILRIQQVVRGDSAAYFCASSPRLGDGGEAFFGQGTRLTVV.

The chain couples TRBV5-1 to TRBJ2-7; TRBD1 agrees at 9 bases. Germline V CDR1 and CDR2: SGHRS, YFSETQ. The CDR3 has 14 residues. With V trimmed by 3 bases and J by 0 bases, 1 base remained unmatched. The CDR3 sequence is CASSWGQGSYEQYF. CDR3 in DNA: TGCGCCAGCAGCTGGGGACAGGGCTCCTACGAGCAGTACTTC. Supplemented by reference TRBV5-1 and TRBJ2-7, the full variable domain reads KAGVTQTPRYLIKTRGQQVTLSCSPISGHRSVSWYQQTPGQGLQFLFEYFSETQRNKGNFPGRFSGRQFSNSRSEMNVSTLELGDSALYLCASSWGQGSYEQYFGPGTRLTVT.

The chain has TRBV19 and TRBJ2-7; 7 bases align to TRBD1. Germline V lookup: CDR1 LNHDA, CDR2 SQIVND (reference sequence). The length of the CDR3 is 14 residues. Trimming at V came to 7 bases and at J to 6 bases, leaving 12 bases not matched to a gene. This chain's CDR3 is CASKDRAETSEQYF. In DNA, the CDR3 is TGTGCCAGTAAAGACAGGGCGGAAACTTCCGAGCAGTACTTC. Full variable domain (remainder filled in from reference TRBV19 and TRBJ2-7): DGGITQSPKYLFRKEGQNVTLSCEQNLNHDAMYWYRQDPGQGLRLIYYSQIVNDFQKGDIAEGYSVSREKKESFPLTVTSAQKNPTAFYLCASKDRAETSEQYFGPGTRLTVT.

The chain couples TRBV5-6 to TRBJ2-2, with D possibly matching TRBD1 (5 bases). Looked up from germline, CDR1 is SGHDT and CDR2 is YYEEEE. The V end was cut by 7 bases, the J end by 5 bases, with 12 bases between. The CDR3 has 13 amino acids. In DNA form, the CDR3 reads TGTGCCAGCGCCAGGGTCAATACCGGGGAGCTGTTTTTT. Its protein is CASARVNTGELFF.

The chain has TRBV5-4 and TRBJ2-1; 10 bases are a match to TRBD1. Germline CDR1 SGHNT, CDR2 YYREEE (reference sequence). The CDR3 totals 14 residues. With V trimmed by 0 bases and J by 8 bases, 2 bases remained unmatched. The CDR3 bases are TGTGCCAGCAGCTTGGGACAGGGGGCCTATGAGCAGTTCTTC. It yields the protein CASSLGQGAYEQFF.

The V and J genes are TRBV13 and TRBJ2-5, with D perhaps TRBD1 (6 bases). The J call may be in error: the DNA end matches TRBJ2-7 better. The CDR3 totals 14 residues. From germline, CDR1 is PRHDT and CDR2 FYEKMQ (reference sequence). CDR3 sequence (DNA): TGTGCCAGCAGCTTAGGACAGGGTGGGTACGAGCAGTACTTC. Its protein is CASSLGQGGYEQYF.

The chain combines TRBV27 with TRBJ1-1; D is possibly TRBD1 (6 bases). From germline, CDR1 is MNHEY and CDR2 SMNVEV (reference sequence). This CDR3 spans 12 amino acids. Between the trimmed V and J ends, which lost 6 bases and 12 bases, there was a span of 17 bases. DNA of the CDR3: TGTGCCAGCAGCCTAGGGGGTGTCGTAACTTTCTTT. Translation: CASSLGGVVTFF.

The V gene is TRBV7-9, the J gene TRBJ2-5, with a possible D match to TRBD1 (5 bases). The ends were cut back, 1 base at V and 4 bases at J, with 10 bases in the middle. The CDR3 covers 14 residues. The germline gives CDR1 SEHNR, CDR2 FQNEAQ (reference sequence). The CDR3 region is CASSLEGRVETQYF. The CDR3 region has the DNA TGTGCCAGCAGCTTAGAAGGCAGGGTAGAGACCCAGTACTTC. Variable domain in full (rest from reference TRBV7-9 and TRBJ2-5): DTGVSQNPRHKITKRGQNVTFRCDPISEHNRLYWYRQTLGQGPEFLTYFQNEAQLEKSRLLSDRFSAERPKGSFSTLEIQRTEQGDSAMYLCASSLEGRVETQYFGPGTRLLVL.

The J gene is TRBJ2-2, the V gene TRBV6-5; 7 bases line up with TRBD2. J was trimmed by 5 bases and V by 6 bases; bases with no gene match: 3. The CDR3 length is 13 residues. Per germline, CDR1 MNHEY and CDR2 SVGAGI. The CDR3 is CASRVGGTGELFF. Here the CDR3 DNA reads TGTGCCAGCAGGGTCGGGGGGACCGGGGAGCTGTTTTTT.

The genes are TRBV6-5 and TRBJ2-1; 7 bases map to TRBD1. This CDR3 is built from 14 residues. The V gene end was trimmed by 8 bases and the J gene end by 4 bases; junction bases not matched to a gene: 8. Germline CDR1 MNHEY, CDR2 SVGAGI. The CDR3 here is CASCIRGYYNEQFF. In DNA form, the CDR3 reads TGTGCCAGCTGTATCAGGGGGTATTACAATGAGCAGTTCTTC.

The chain combines TRBV30 with TRBJ1-4; 11 bases are a match to TRBD1. V gave up 4 bases and J gave up 5 bases; unmatched junction bases: 6. The CDR3 runs to 15 residues. Looked up from germline, CDR1 is GTSNPN and CDR2 is SVGIG (reference sequence). The CDR3 spells CAWNPGTGGNEKLFF. The CDR3 nucleotides read TGTGCCTGGAACCCCGGGACAGGGGGGAATGAAAAACTGTTTTTT.

This clone was counted a single time. The chain recombines TRBV30 with TRBJ2-3; 9 bases are shared with TRBD1. CDR3 size: 13 residues. V gave up 0 bases and J gave up 7 bases; unmatched junction bases: 2. Germline V gene lookup returns CDR1 GTSNPN and CDR2 SVGIG (reference sequence). In DNA form, the CDR3 reads TGTGCCTGGAGTGTGGGACAGGGTCATACGCAGTATTTT. This encodes CAWSVGQGHTQYF. Drawing the rest from reference TRBV30 and TRBJ2-3, the complete variable domain is SQTIHQWPATLVQPVGSPLSLECTVEGTSNPNLYWYRQAAGRGLQLLFYSVGIGQISSEVPQNLSASRPQDRQFILSSKKLLLSDSGFYLCAWSVGQGHTQYFGPGTRLTVL.

This clone appeared once. CDR3 sequence reads: CAISGQGAAEQYF. The CDR3 DNA follows: TGTGCCATCAGTGGGCAGGGTGCGGCCGAGCAGTACTTC. V is TRBV10-3 and J is TRBJ2-7; D is perhaps TRBD1 (5 bases). The CDR3 covers 13 residues. V was cut by 4 bases and J by 6 bases, with 13 bases left in between. Germline CDR1 reads ENHRY; CDR2 reads SYGVKD.

The rearrangement links TRBV6-5 to TRBJ2-3, with D perhaps TRBD2 (6 bases). Per the germline V gene, CDR1 is MNHEY and CDR2 is SVGAGI. The V end lost 6 bases, the J end lost 5 bases, and 9 bases lay between the germline ends. This CDR3 comprises 12 residues. The CDR3 bases are TGTGCCAGCAGCCACGGGGGAGATACGCAGTATTTT. Amino acids: CASSHGGDTQYF.

Points on this clone: The same CDR3 also results from other DNA sequences found in this sample. This chain uses TRBV7-9 with TRBJ1-1; 10 bases match TRBD1. The CDR3 covers 13 residues. The germline CDR1 and CDR2 sequences are SEHNR and FQNEAQ (reference sequence). Trimming removed 3 bases from V and 6 bases from J; junction bases left unmatched: 1. The CDR3 loop is CASSLGTGAEAFF. CDR3 nucleotide sequence: TGTGCCAGCAGCTTGGGGACAGGGGCTGAAGCTTTCTTT.

The chain recombines TRBV18 with TRBJ2-6; D may be TRBD1 (6 bases). The V and J ends lost 4 bases and 0 bases respectively, with 25 bases between them. This CDR3 region has 21 residues. Germline V CDR1 and CDR2: KGHSH, LQKENI. The chain's CDR3 is CASSLFSGQPGTTSGANVLTF. The CDR3 coding sequence is TGTGCCAGCTCACTTTTTTCTGGACAGCCCGGTACTACCTCTGGGGCCAACGTCCTGACTTTC. The full variable domain, in which reference TRBV18 and TRBJ2-6 provide the parts outside the CDR3, is NAGVMQNPRHLVRRRGQEARLRCSPMKGHSHVYWYRQLPEEGLKFMVYLQKENIIDESGMPKERFSAEFPKEGPSILRIQQVVRGDSAAYFCASSLFSGQPGTTSGANVLTFGAGSRLTVL.

The rearrangement joins TRBV27 to TRBJ2-7, with D unclear. CDR1 and CDR2 (germline): MNHEY, SMNVEV (reference sequence). V shed 5 bases and J shed 3 bases, with 11 bases lying between them. The CDR3 consists of 13 residues. This chain's CDR3 is CASSPHANYEQYF. In DNA form, the CDR3 reads TGTGCCAGCAGTCCACACGCCAACTACGAGCAGTACTTC.